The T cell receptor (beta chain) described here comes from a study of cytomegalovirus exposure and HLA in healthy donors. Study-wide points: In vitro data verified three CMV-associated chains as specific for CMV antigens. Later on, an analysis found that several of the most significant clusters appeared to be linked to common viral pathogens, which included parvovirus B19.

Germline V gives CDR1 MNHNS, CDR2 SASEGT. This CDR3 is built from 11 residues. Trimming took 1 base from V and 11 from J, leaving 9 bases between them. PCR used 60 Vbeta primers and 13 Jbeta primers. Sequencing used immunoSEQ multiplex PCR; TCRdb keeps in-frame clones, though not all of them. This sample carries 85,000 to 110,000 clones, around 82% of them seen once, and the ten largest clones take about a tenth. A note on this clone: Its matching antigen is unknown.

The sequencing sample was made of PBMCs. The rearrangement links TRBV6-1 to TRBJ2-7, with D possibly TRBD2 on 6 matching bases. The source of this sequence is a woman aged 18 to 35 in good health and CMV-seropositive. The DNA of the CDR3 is TGTGCCAGCAGTGAAGGCGGAGGGGAGTACTTC. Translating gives CASSEGGGEYF.